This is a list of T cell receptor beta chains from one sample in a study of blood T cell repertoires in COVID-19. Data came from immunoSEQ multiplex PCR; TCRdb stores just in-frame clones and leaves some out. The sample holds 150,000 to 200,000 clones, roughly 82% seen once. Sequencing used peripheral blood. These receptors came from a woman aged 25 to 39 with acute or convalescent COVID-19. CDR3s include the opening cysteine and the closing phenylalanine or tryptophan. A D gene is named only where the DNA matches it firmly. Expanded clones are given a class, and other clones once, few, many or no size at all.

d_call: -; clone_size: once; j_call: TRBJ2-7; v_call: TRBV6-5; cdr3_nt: TGTGCCAGCAGTTCCCACACAGGGTTTGCCGAGCAGTACTTC; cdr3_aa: CASSSHTGFAEQYF
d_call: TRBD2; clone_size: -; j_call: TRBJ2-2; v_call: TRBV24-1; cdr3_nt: TGTGCCACCAGTGGCGTACTAGCGCGGGAGCTGTTTTTT; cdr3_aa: CATSGVLARELFF
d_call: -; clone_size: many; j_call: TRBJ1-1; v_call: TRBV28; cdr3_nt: TGTGCCAGCAGTTTGATCGCATCCTCGCGAAGGGGTGTAGACACTGAAGCTTTCTTT; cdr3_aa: CASSLIASSRRGVDTEAFF
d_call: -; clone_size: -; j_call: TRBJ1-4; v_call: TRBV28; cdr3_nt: TGTGCCAGCAGTTATCCTCCCAGTGGTGAAAAACTGTTTTTT; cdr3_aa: CASSYPPSGEKLFF
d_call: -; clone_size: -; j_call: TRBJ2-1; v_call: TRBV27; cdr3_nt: TGTGCCAGCAGTCTAAACAATGAGCAGTTCTTC; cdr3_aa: CASSLNNEQFF
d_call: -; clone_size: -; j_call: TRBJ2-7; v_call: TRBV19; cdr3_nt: TGTGCCAGTAGTATAGGTCGGGGCTCCTACGAGCAGTACTTC; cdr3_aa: CASSIGRGSYEQYF
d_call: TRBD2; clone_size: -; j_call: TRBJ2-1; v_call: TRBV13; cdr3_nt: TGTGCCAGCAGCTTTCCCCCCGGGGGGGCCTACAATGAGCAGTTCTTC; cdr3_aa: CASSFPPGGAYNEQFF
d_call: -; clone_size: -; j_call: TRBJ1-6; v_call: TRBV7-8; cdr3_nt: TGTGCCAGCAGCTTAGCGCGGGGCAGCAGCTCCTATAATTCACCCCTCCACTTT; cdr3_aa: CASSLARGSSSYNSPLHF
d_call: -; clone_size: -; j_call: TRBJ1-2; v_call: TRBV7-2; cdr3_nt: TGTGCCAGCAGCTTAGTGTTCGGAGGGGACTATGGCTACACCTTC; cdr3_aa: CASSLVFGGDYGYTF
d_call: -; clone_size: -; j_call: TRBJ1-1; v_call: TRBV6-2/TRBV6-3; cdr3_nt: TGTGCCAGCAGTTACAGGGCAGGGGTACGGGTGAACACTGAAGCTTTCTTT; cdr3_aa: CASSYRAGVRVNTEAFF
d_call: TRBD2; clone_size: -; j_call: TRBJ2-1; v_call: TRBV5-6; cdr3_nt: TGTGCCAGCAGCTTGGGACTAGCGGGAGGGGGATGGGAGCAGTTCTTC; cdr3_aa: CASSLGLAGGGWEQFF
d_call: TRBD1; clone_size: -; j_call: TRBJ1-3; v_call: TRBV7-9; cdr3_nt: TGTGCCAGCAGCAGACGACAGGGAGGAAACACCATATATTTT; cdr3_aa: CASSRRQGGNTIYF
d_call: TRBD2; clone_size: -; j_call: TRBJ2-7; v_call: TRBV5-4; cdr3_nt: TGTGCCAGCAGCGGGGGACTAGCGGGCTACGAGCAGTACTTC; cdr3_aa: CASSGGLAGYEQYF
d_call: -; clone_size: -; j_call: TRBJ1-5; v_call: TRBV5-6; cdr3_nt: TGTGCCAGCAGCTTTTTTGGTGAGGCAGGCAATCAGCCCCAGCATTTT; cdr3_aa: CASSFFGEAGNQPQHF
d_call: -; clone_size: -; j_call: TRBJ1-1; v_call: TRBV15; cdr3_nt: TGTGCCACCAGCAGGCCACCGGGACAAGGGAACACTGAAGCTTTCTTT; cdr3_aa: CATSRPPGQGNTEAFF
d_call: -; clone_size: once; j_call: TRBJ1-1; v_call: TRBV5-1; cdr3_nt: TGCGCCAGCAGCAGGGGTTGGGGTCGCACTGAAGCTTTCTTT; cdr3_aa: CASSRGWGRTEAFF
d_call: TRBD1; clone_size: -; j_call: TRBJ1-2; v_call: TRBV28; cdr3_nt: TGTGCCAGCAGCTTAATGACAGGGCCAATTAACTATGGCTACACCTTC; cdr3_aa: CASSLMTGPINYGYTF
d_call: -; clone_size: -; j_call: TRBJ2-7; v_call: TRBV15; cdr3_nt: TGTGCCACCAGCAGGGGAAGGGGAGGCGGTAGAACCTACGAGCAGTACTTC; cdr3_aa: CATSRGRGGGRTYEQYF
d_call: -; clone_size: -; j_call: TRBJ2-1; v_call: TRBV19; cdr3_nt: TGTGCCAGTAGCCCCGGGGTAGCCCTCTCCTACAATGAGCAGTTCTTC; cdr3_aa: CASSPGVALSYNEQFF
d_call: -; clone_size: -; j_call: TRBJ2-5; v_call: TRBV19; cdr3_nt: TGTGCCAGTAGTAACGACAGGTACGTGGAGACCCAGTACTTC; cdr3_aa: CASSNDRYVETQYF
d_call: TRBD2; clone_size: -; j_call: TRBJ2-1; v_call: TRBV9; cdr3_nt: TGTGCCAGCAGCGTAGAGCGGGAGTATGAGCAGTTCTTC; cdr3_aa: CASSVEREYEQFF
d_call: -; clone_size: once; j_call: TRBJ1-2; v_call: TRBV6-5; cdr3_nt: TGTGCCAGCAGTACAGGGAGTGGCTACACCTTC; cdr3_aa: CASSTGSGYTF
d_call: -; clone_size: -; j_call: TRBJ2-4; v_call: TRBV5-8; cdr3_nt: TGTGCCAGCAGCTGGCCCAGTAAAAACATTCAGTACTTC; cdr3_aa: CASSWPSKNIQYF
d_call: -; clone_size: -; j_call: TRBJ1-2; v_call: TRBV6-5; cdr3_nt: TGTGCCAGCACTAGGGGTGGACGTGGCTACACCTTC; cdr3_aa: CASTRGGRGYTF
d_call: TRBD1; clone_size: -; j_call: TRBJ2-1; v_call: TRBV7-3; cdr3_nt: TGTGCCAGCAGCCCTTGGACAGGGGATGAGCAGTTCTTC; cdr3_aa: CASSPWTGDEQFF
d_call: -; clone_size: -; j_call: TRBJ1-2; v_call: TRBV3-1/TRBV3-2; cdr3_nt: TGTGCCAGCAGCCAAGAGGGGGCGTATGGCTACACCTTC; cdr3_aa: CASSQEGAYGYTF
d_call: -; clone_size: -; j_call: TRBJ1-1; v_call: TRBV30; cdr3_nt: TGTGCCTGGAGTAGAGGGGGCACTGAAGCTTTCTTT; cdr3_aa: CAWSRGGTEAFF
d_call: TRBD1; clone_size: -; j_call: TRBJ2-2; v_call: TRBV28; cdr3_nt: TGTGCCAGTGCCGAAAAGGGACAGGGCCGAACCGGGGAGCTGTTTTTT; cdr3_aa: CASAEKGQGRTGELFF
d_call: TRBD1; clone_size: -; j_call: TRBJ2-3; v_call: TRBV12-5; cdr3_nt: TGTGCTAGTGGTCCGGGGACAGGGGGCACAGATACGCAGTATTTT; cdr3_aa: CASGPGTGGTDTQYF
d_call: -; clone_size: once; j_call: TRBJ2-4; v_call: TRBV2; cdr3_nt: TGTGCCAGCAGTGACGGCAGGGCCAAAAACATTCAGTACTTC; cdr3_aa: CASSDGRAKNIQYF
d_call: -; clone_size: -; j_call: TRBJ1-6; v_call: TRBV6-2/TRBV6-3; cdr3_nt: TGTGCCAGCAGCCAGGGGTGGAATTCACCCCTCCACTTT; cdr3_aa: CASSQGWNSPLHF
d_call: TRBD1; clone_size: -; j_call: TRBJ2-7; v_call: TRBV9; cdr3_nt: TGTGCCAGCAGCGGCCGGGACAGATACTACGAGCAGTACTTC; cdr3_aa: CASSGRDRYYEQYF
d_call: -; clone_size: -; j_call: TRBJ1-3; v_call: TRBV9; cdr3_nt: TGTGCCAGCAGCGTGCGAGCTGGAAACACCATATATTTT; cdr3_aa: CASSVRAGNTIYF
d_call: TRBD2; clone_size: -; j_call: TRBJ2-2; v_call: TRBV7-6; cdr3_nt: TGTGCCAGCAGCTTTTCCGGGACTAGCGGCACCGGGGAGCTGTTTTTT; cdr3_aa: CASSFSGTSGTGELFF
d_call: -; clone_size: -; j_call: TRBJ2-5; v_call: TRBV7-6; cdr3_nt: TGTGCCAGCAGCCCTACTGGCAGCCAGAGGGAGACCCAGTACTTC; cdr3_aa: CASSPTGSQRETQYF
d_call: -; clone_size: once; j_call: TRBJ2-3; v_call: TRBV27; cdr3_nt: TGTGCCAGCACCTTAAGCACCGCTAGCCACCCTAGCACAGATACGCAGTATTTT; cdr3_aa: CASTLSTASHPSTDTQYF
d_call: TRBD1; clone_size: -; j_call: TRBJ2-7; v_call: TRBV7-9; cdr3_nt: TGTGCCAGCAGCGAGACAGGGGAAGAGCAGTACTTC; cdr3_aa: CASSETGEEQYF
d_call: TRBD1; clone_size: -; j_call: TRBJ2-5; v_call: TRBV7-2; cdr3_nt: TGTGCCAGCAAACGGGACAGGGGCCAAGAGACCCAGTACTTC; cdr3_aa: CASKRDRGQETQYF
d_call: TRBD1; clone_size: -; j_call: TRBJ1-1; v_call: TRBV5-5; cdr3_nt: TGTGCCAGCAGCCAATGGACAGGGGCAAACACTGAAGCTTTCTTT; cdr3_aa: CASSQWTGANTEAFF
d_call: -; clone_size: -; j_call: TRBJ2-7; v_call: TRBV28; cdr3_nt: TGTGCCAGCAGAATCGGGGTAGGACAGGACTATTACGAGCAGTACTTC; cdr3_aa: CASRIGVGQDYYEQYF
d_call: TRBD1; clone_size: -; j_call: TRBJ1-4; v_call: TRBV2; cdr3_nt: TGTGCCAGCACAGGGGGCGATGTGGCTAATGAAAAACTGTTTTTT; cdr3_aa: CASTGGDVANEKLFF
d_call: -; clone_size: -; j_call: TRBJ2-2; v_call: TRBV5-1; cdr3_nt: TGCGCCAGCAGGTTGCAGGGTCCCGGGGAGCTGTTTTTT; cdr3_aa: CASRLQGPGELFF
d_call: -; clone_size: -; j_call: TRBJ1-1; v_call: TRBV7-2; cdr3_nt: TGTGCCAGCAGCTTTCAGCCAGGTAACACTGAAGCTTTCTTT; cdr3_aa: CASSFQPGNTEAFF
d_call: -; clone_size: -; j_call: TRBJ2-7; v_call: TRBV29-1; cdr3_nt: TGCAGCGGTGGGGAGAGGGCCTACGAGCAGTACTTC; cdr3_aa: CSGGERAYEQYF
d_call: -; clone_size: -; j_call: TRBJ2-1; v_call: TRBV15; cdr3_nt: TGTGCCACCAGCAGCCCCTCTAGGGGGAATGAGCAGTTCTTC; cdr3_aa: CATSSPSRGNEQFF
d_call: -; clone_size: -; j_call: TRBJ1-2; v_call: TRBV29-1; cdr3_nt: TGCAGCGTTGAACATCTGGGGCTGAGGGGCTACACCTTC; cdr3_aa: CSVEHLGLRGYTF
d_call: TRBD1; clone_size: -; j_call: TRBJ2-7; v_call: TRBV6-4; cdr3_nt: TGTGCCAGCAGTTCCGGGACAGACTACGAGCAGTACTTC; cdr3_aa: CASSSGTDYEQYF
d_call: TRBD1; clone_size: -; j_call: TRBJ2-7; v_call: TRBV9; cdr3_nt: TGTGCCAGCAGCATAGGACAGGGGACCTACGAGCAGTACTTC; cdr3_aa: CASSIGQGTYEQYF
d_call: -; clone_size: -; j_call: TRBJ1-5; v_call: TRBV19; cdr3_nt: TGTGCCAGTAGTATGGGGGGGACGTTAAATCAGCCCCAGCATTTT; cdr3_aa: CASSMGGTLNQPQHF
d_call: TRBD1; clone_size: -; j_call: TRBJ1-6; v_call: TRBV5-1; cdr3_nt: TGCGCCAGCAGCAGTACCGGGACAGGGGTAGATTCACCCCTCCACTTT; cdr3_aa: CASSSTGTGVDSPLHF
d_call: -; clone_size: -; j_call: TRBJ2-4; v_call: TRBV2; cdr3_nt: TGTGCCAGCAGTGAGGAGGGTAGGAACATTCAGTACTTC; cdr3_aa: CASSEEGRNIQYF
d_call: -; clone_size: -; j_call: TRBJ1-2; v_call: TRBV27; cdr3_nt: TGTGCCAGCAGTTTCAGACAGTCGCTCTATGGCTACACCTTC; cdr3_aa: CASSFRQSLYGYTF
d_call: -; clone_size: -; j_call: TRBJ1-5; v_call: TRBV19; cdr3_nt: TGTGCCAGTAGCGGCGTGGGGGGACCCAATCAGCCCCAGCATTTT; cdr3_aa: CASSGVGGPNQPQHF
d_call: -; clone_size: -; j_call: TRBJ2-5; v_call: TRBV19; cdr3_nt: TGTGCCAGTCTTGACAGGTTTAGAAAGACCCAGTACTTC; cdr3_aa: CASLDRFRKTQYF
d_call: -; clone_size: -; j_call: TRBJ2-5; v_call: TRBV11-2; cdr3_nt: TGTGCCAGCAGCCAAACAGGGTTGGGGGCGCCCCAGTACTTC; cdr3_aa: CASSQTGLGAPQYF
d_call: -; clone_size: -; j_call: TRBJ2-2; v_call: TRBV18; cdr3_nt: TGTGCCAGCTCCCAAAGGCCAGGGAACACCGGGGAGCTGTTTTTT; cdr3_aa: CASSQRPGNTGELFF
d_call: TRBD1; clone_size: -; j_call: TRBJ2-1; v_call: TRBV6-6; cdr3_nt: TGTGCCAGCAGTCTGCCCGGACAGGGAAAGAGAAATGAGCAGTTCTTC; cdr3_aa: CASSLPGQGKRNEQFF
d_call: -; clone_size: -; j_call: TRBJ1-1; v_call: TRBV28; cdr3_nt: TGTGCCAGCAGAACAGGGAGCTACACTGAAGCTTTCTTT; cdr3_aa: CASRTGSYTEAFF
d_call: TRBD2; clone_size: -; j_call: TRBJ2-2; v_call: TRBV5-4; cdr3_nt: TGTGCCAGCAGCCCGGGAGAGGTAGCGGGGATTATCGGGGAGCTGTTTTTT; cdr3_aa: CASSPGEVAGIIGELFF
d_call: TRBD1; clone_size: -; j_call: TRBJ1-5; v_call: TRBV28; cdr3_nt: TGTGCCAGCAGCAAAACAGGGGGGCATCAGCCCCAGCATTTT; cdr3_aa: CASSKTGGHQPQHF